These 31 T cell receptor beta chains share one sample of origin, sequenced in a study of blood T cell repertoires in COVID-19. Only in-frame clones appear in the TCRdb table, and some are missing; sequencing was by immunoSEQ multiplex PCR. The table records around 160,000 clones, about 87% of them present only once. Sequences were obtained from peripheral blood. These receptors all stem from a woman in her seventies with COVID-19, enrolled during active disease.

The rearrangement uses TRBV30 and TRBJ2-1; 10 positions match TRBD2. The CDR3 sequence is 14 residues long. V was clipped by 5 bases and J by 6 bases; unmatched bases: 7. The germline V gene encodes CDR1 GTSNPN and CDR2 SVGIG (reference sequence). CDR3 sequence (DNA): TGTGCCTGGTCAGCGGGGGGGCTTCCCAATGAGCAGTTCTTC. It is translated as CAWSAGGLPNEQFF. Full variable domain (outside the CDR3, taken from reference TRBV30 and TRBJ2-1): SQTIHQWPATLVQPVGSPLSLECTVEGTSNPNLYWYRQAAGRGLQLLFYSVGIGQISSEVPQNLSASRPQDRQFILSSKKLLLSDSGFYLCAWSAGGLPNEQFFGPGTRLTVL.

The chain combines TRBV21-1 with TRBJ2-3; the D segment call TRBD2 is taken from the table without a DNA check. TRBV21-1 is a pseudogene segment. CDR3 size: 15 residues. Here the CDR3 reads CASSRTAGSTDTQYF. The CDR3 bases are TGTGCCAGCAGCAGAACAGCGGGGAGCACAGATACGCAGTATTTT.

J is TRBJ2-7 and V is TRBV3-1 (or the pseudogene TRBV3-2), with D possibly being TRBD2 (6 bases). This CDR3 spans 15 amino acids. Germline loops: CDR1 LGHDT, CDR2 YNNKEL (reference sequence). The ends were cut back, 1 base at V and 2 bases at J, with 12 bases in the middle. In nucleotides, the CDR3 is TGTGCCAGCAGCCAAGTATCCGCGGGACCCTACGAGCAGTACTTC. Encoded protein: CASSQVSAGPYEQYF.

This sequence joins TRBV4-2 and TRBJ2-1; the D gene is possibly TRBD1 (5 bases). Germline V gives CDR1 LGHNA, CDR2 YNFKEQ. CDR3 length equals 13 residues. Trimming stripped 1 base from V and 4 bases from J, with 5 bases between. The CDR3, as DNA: TGTGCCAGCAGCCAAGGACAGTACAATGAGCAGTTCTTC. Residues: CASSQGQYNEQFF.

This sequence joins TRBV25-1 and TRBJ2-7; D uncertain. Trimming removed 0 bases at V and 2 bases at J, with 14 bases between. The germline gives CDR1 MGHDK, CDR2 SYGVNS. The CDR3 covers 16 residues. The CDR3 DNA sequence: TGTGCCAGCAGTGAATATAGCCCCGTTGGAGCCTACGAGCAGTACTTC. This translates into CASSEYSPVGAYEQYF.

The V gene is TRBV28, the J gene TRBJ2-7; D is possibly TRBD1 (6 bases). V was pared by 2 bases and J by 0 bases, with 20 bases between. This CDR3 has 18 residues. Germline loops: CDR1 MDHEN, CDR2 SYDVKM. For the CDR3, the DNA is TGTGCCAGCAGTTTACATCCCCTCGGACAGACCTCCTCCTACGAGCAGTACTTC. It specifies CASSLHPLGQTSSYEQYF.

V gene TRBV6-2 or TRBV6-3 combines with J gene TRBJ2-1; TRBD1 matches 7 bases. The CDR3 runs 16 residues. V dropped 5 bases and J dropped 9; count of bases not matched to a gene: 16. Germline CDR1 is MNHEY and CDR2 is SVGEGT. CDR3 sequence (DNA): TGTGCCAGCAGTCGCGGGCCGAGACCAGGGGGTAGTGAGCAGTTCTTC. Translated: CASSRGPRPGGSEQFF.

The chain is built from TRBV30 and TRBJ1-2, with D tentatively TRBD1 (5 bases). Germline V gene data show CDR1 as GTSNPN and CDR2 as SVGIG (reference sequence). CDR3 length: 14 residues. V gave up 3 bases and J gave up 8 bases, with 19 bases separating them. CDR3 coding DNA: TGTGCCTGGAGCCTCGGCGGAGGGACGAACGGCTACACCTTC. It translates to CAWSLGGGTNGYTF.

The CDR3 DNA reads TGTGCCAGTAGTCCTAGCGGGGGGTTCTCCTACAATGAGCAGTTCTTC. It is translated as CASSPSGGFSYNEQFF. V usage is TRBV19 and J usage is TRBJ2-1, with TRBD2 matching 11 bases. Germline CDR1 LNHDA, CDR2 SQIVND (reference sequence). The CDR3 runs to 16 residues. The junction had 3 bases not matched to a gene; V was cut back by 5 bases and J by 0 bases.

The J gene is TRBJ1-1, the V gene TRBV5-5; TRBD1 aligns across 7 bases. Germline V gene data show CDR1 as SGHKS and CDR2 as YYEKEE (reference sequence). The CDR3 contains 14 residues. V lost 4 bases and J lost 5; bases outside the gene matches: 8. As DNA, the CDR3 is TGTGCCAGCAGCAAACAGGGGCAATGGACTGAAGCTTTCTTT. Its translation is CASSKQGQWTEAFF.

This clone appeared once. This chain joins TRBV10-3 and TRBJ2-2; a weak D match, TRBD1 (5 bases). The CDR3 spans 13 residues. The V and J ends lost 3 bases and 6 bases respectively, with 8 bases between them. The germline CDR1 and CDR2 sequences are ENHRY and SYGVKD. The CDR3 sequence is CAISDFRAGELFF. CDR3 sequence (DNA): TGTGCCATCAGTGACTTCAGGGCCGGGGAGCTGTTTTTT.

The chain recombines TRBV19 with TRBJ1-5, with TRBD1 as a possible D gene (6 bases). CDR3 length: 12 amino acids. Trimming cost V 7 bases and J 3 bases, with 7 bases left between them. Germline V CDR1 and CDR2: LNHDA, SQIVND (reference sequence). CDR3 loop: CASNRDNQPQHF. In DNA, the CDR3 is TGTGCCAGTAACAGGGACAATCAGCCCCAGCATTTT.

CDR3 loop: CASSTPGTGGRYGYTF. Written as DNA, the CDR3 is TGTGCCAGTAGTACGCCCGGGACAGGGGGCCGCTATGGCTACACCTTC. This sequence joins TRBV19 and TRBJ1-2, with 12 positions matching TRBD1. Germline trimming cut 4 bases from V and 4 bases from J; bases unmatched to any gene: 7. Germline V gene data show CDR1 as LNHDA and CDR2 as SQIVND (reference sequence). CDR3 length equals 16 residues.

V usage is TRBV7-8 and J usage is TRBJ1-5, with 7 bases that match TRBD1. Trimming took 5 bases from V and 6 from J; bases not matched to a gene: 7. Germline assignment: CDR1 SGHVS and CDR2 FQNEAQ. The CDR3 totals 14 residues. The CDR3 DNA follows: TGTGCCAGCAGCGCGGCCCAGGGGGGTCAGCCCCAGCATTTT. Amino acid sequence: CASSAAQGGQPQHF.

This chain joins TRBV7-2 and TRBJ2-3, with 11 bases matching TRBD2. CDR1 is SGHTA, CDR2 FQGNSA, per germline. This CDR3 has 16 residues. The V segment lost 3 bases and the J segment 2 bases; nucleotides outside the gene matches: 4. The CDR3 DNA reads TGTGCCAGCAGCTTTAGCGGGGGGGCCAACACAGATACGCAGTATTTT. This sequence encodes CASSFSGGANTDTQYF. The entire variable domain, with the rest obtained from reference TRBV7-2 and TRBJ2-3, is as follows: GAGVSQSPSNKVTEKGKDVELRCDPISGHTALYWYRQSLGQGLEFLIYFQGNSAPDKSGLPSDRFSAERTGGSVSTLTIQRTQQEDSAVYLCASSFSGGANTDTQYFGPGTRLTVL.

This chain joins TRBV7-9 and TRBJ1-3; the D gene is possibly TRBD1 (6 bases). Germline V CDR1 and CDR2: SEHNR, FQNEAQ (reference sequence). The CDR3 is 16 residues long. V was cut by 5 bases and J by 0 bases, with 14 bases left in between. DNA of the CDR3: TGTGCCAGCAGCCCAAGGACAGCGACCTCTGGAAACACCATATATTTT. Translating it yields CASSPRTATSGNTIYF.

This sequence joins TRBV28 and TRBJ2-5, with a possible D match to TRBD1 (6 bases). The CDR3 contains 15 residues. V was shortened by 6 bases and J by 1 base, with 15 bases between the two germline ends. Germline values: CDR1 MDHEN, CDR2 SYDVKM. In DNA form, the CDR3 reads TGTGCCAGCAGAGATAACAGGGTGCTCCAAGAGACCCAGTACTTC. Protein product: CASRDNRVLQETQYF.

The CDR3 region has the DNA TGTGCCAGCTCACTGGGACAGAACTATGGCTACACCTTC. This sequence encodes CASSLGQNYGYTF. The chain uses TRBV18 and TRBJ1-2; TRBD1 matches at 7 bases. J was trimmed by 2 bases and V by 4 bases; bases with no gene match: 1. Looked up from germline, CDR1 is KGHSH and CDR2 is LQKENI. The CDR3 is 13 residues long.

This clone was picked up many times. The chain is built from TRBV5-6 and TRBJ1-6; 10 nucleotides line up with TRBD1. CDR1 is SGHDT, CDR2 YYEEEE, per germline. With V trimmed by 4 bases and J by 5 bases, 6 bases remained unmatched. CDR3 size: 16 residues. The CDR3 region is CASSGDRGNDNSPLHF. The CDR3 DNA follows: TGTGCCAGCAGCGGGGACAGGGGTAACGATAATTCACCCCTCCACTTT. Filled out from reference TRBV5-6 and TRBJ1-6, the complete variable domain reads DAGVTQSPTHLIKTRGQQVTLRCSPKSGHDTVSWYQQALGQGPQFIFQYYEEEERQRGNFPDRFSGHQFPNYSSELNVNALLLGDSALYLCASSGDRGNDNSPLHFGNGTRLTVT.

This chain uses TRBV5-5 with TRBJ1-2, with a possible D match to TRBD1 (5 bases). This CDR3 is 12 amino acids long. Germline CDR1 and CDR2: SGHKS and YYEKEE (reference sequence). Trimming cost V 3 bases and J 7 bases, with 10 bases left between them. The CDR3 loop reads CASSWIGGGYTF. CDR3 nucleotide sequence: TGTGCCAGCAGCTGGATCGGGGGTGGCTACACCTTC.

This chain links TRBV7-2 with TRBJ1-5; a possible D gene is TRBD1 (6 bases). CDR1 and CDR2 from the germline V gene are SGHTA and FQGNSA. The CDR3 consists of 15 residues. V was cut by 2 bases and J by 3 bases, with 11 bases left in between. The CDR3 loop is CASSLSQGINQPQHF. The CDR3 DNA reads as TGTGCCAGCAGCTTATCACAGGGAATCAATCAGCCCCAGCATTTT.

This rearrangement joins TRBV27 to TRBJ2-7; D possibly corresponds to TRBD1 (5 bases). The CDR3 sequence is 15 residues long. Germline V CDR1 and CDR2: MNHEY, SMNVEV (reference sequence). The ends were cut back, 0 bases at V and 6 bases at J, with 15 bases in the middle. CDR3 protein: CASSLSSGYLSEQYF. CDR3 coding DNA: TGTGCCAGCAGTTTATCATCAGGGTATCTCTCCGAGCAGTACTTC.

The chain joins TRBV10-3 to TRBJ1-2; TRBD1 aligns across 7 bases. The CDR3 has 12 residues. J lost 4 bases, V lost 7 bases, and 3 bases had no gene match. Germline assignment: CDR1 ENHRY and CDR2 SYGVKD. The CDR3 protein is CAITGDSYGYTF. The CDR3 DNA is TGTGCCATCACCGGGGACAGCTATGGCTACACCTTC.

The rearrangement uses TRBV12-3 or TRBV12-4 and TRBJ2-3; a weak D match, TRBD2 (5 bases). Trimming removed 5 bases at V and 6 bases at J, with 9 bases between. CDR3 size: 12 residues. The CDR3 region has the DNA TGTGCCAGCAGTCCTACTAGGGATACGCAGTATTTT. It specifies CASSPTRDTQYF.

The CDR3 protein is CASSLYGRGGKETQYF. The CDR3 DNA follows: TGTGCCAGCAGTTTATATGGGCGGGGAGGAAAGGAGACCCAGTACTTC. The rearrangement joins TRBV28 to TRBJ2-5; TRBD2 might be the D (6 bases). This CDR3 contains 16 residues. The germline CDR1 and CDR2 sequences are MDHEN and SYDVKM. Trimming cost V 1 base and J 5 bases, with 17 bases left between them.

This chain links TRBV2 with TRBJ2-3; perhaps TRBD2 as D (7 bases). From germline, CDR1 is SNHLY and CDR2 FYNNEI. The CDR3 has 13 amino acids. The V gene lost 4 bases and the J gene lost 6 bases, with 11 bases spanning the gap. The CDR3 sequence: CASSGGGWDTQYF. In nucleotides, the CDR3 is TGTGCCAGCAGTGGGGGGGGCTGGGATACGCAGTATTTT.

The CDR3 region is CASSLARDRWRTEAFF. DNA for the CDR3: TGTGCCAGCAGCTTGGCCCGGGACAGGTGGCGGACTGAAGCTTTCTTT. The chain uses TRBV5-6 and TRBJ1-1; TRBD1 agrees at 8 bases. The CDR3 extends over 16 amino acids. CDR1 SGHDT and CDR2 YYEEEE come from the germline V gene. Trimming took 0 bases from V and 5 from J; bases not matched to a gene: 9. Based on the CDR3 plus reference TRBV5-6 and TRBJ1-1, the full variable domain is DAGVTQSPTHLIKTRGQQVTLRCSPKSGHDTVSWYQQALGQGPQFIFQYYEEEERQRGNFPDRFSGHQFPNYSSELNVNALLLGDSALYLCASSLARDRWRTEAFFGQGTRLTVV.

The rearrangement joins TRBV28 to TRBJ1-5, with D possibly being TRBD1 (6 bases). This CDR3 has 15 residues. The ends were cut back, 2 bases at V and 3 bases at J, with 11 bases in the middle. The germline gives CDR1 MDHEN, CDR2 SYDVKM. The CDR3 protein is CASSLRGSYNQPQHF. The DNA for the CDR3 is TGTGCCAGCAGTTTAAGGGGGAGTTACAATCAGCCCCAGCATTTT.

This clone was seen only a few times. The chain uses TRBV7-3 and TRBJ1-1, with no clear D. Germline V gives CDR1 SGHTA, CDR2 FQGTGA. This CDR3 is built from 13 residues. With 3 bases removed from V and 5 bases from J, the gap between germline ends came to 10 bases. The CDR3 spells CASSFLPATEAFF. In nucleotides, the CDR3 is TGTGCCAGCAGCTTTCTCCCCGCGACTGAAGCTTTCTTT.

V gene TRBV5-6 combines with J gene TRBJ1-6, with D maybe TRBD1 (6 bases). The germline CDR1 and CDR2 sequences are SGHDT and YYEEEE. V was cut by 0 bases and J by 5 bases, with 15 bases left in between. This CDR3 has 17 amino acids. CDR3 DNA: TGTGCCAGCAGCTTGGTCGCTGGGGGCGGTGATAATTCACCCCTCCACTTT. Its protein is CASSLVAGGGDNSPLHF.

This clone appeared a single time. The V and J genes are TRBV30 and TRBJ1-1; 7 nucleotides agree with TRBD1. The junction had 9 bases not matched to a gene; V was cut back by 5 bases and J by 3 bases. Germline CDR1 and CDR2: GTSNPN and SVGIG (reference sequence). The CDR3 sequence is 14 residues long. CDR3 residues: CAWDNRGPYTEAFF. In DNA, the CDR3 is TGTGCCTGGGACAACAGGGGCCCGTACACTGAAGCTTTCTTT.